These 23 T cell receptor beta chains came from one sample sequenced in a study of cytomegalovirus exposure and HLA in healthy donors. The PCR made use of 60 Vbeta and 13 Jbeta primers. Using immunoSEQ multiplex PCR, the repertoire was profiled, and TCRdb retains in-frame clones only, with some absent. Counted here are approximately 32,000 clones, roughly three quarters occurring once; the ten biggest clones make up less than 10%. Source material: PBMCs. Source of these receptors: a woman aged 30 to 39 in good health and CMV-seropositive.

CDR3 DNA: TGTGCCAGCAGCGGGACAGGGGGTAGCAATCAGCCCCAGCATTTT. It yields the protein CASSGTGGSNQPQHF. The genes are TRBV5-8 and TRBJ1-5; 11 bases fit TRBD1. The CDR3 contains 15 residues. V lost 4 bases to trimming and J lost 0 bases; unmatched junction nucleotides: 0. Per germline, CDR1 SGHTS and CDR2 YDEGEE.

The chain couples TRBV7-2 to TRBJ1-1; a weak D match, TRBD1 (5 bases). Between the trimmed V and J ends, which lost 6 bases and 8 bases, there was a span of 22 bases. This CDR3 comprises 15 residues. Germline CDR1 SGHTA, CDR2 FQGNSA. CDR3 bases: TGTGCCAGCAGTCGTAGCAGGACACCTCTGCTGGAAGCTTTCTTT. Translated, it gives CASSRSRTPLLEAFF. The variable domain in full, with the rest retrieved from reference TRBV7-2 and TRBJ1-1, is GAGVSQSPSNKVTEKGKDVELRCDPISGHTALYWYRQSLGQGLEFLIYFQGNSAPDKSGLPSDRFSAERTGGSVSTLTIQRTQQEDSAVYLCASSRSRTPLLEAFFGQGTRLTVV.

The rearrangement joins TRBV7-3 to TRBJ2-7; 7 bases agree with TRBD1. Germline-derived CDR1 and CDR2 are SGHTA and FQGTGA. After removal of 6 bases from V and 5 bases from J, the junction contained 7 bases not matched to a gene. The CDR3 is 13 residues long. CDR3 protein: CASSRQGSHEQYF. In DNA form, the CDR3 reads TGTGCCAGCAGTCGACAGGGTTCCCACGAGCAGTACTTC.

This clone appeared once. The sample contains more than one DNA sequence encoding this CDR3. The rearrangement links TRBV21-1 to TRBJ2-7; the D segment call TRBD2 is taken from the table without a DNA check. TRBV21-1 is shown as a pseudogene. This CDR3 contains 13 residues. CDR3 nucleotide sequence: TGTGCTAGCAACCCGGGACTAGCAAACGAGCAGTACTTC. It specifies CASNPGLANEQYF.

This clone showed up just a few times. The chain carries TRBV7-3 and TRBJ2-1; a weak D match, TRBD2 (6 bases). V lost 5 bases and J 7 bases, leaving 15 bases between the germline ends. The V gene's germline CDR1 is SGHTA and CDR2 FQGTGA. The CDR3 length is 14 residues. CDR3 bases: TGTGCCAGCAGCGGGGGGATAGCGAGGAATGAGCAGTTCTTC. Protein: CASSGGIARNEQFF.

The table lists this clone with a few counts. J is TRBJ2-3 and V is TRBV7-9, with 8 bases matching TRBD2. V trimming: 4 bases; J trimming: 3 bases; junction bases outside the gene matches: 6. CDR1 is SEHNR, CDR2 FQNEAQ, per germline (reference sequence). CDR3 length: 15 residues. CDR3 sequence reads: CASSSGRAGTDTQYF. CDR3 nucleotide sequence: TGTGCCAGCAGCTCCGGGAGGGCCGGGACAGATACGCAGTATTTT. The whole variable domain, remainder taken from reference TRBV7-9 and TRBJ2-3, is DTGVSQNPRHKITKRGQNVTFRCDPISEHNRLYWYRQTLGQGPEFLTYFQNEAQLEKSRLLSDRFSAERPKGSFSTLEIQRTEQGDSAMYLCASSSGRAGTDTQYFGPGTRLTVL.

This chain links TRBV6-1 with TRBJ1-6; 12 nucleotides line up with TRBD1. Germline V gene sequence: CDR1 MNHNS, CDR2 SASEGT. Trimming took 6 bases from V and 10 from J; bases not matched to a gene: 7. The CDR3 is 15 amino acids. The CDR3 region is CASRWGTGGKSPLHF. Here the CDR3 DNA reads TGTGCCAGCAGGTGGGGGACAGGGGGCAAGTCACCCCTCCACTTT.

The CDR3 is CASRKNTGGNTEAFF. As DNA, the CDR3 is TGTGCCAGCAGAAAGAATACAGGGGGGAACACTGAAGCTTTCTTT. This chain connects TRBV5-4 to TRBJ1-1; TRBD1 matches 8 bases. The CDR3 length is 15 residues. Germline trimming cut 5 bases from V and 1 base from J; bases unmatched to any gene: 7. The germline V gene encodes CDR1 SGHNT and CDR2 YYREEE (reference sequence).

A note on this clone: At one end, the junction sequence differs from germline, possibly due to a read error. The chain has TRBV19 and TRBJ1-2; a possible D gene is TRBD1 (5 bases). Germline assignment: CDR1 LNHDA and CDR2 SQIVND (reference sequence). The CDR3 spans 14 residues. The CDR3 spells CASEKPGVSYGYPF. The CDR3 DNA is TGTGCCAGCGAAAAACCGGGGGTGTCCTATGGCTACCCCTTC.

The V and J genes are TRBV4-1 and TRBJ2-5, with 9 bases matching TRBD2. Germline assignment: CDR1 MGHRA and CDR2 YSYEKL. There are 17 residues in the CDR3. The V segment lost 3 bases and the J segment 11 bases; nucleotides outside the gene matches: 19. CDR3 bases: TGCGCCAGCAGCCATGAAAAGACTAGCGGCTCCGGCGGGGAGCAGTACTTC. Translation gives CASSHEKTSGSGGEQYF.

V is TRBV6-5 and J is TRBJ1-3; D is perhaps TRBD1 (5 bases). This CDR3 contains 16 residues. Per germline, CDR1 MNHEY and CDR2 SVGAGI. Trimming removed 2 bases from V and 0 bases from J, with 11 bases in between. The chain's CDR3 is CASSYQRQNSGNTIYF. CDR3 bases: TGTGCCAGCAGTTACCAAAGACAGAACTCTGGAAACACCATATATTTT.

The chain uses TRBV19 and TRBJ1-1; 9 bases fit TRBD1. The junction had 13 bases not matched to a gene; V was cut back by 9 bases and J by 5 bases. The CDR3 consists of 15 residues. Germline V gene lookup returns CDR1 LNHDA and CDR2 SQIVND (reference sequence). The CDR3 protein is CASTDPGQGRTEAFF. In DNA, the CDR3 is TGTGCCAGCACCGATCCGGGACAGGGTAGGACTGAAGCTTTCTTT.

V is TRBV18 and J is TRBJ2-5; 7 positions agree with TRBD1. The J call may be in error: the DNA end matches TRBJ2-7 better. The CDR3 is 15 residues long. The germline V gene encodes CDR1 KGHSH and CDR2 LQKENI. CDR3: CASSPGAGGTDEQYF. DNA of the CDR3: TGTGCCAGCTCACCAGGGGCAGGGGGAACGGACGAGCAGTACTTC.

The rearrangement joins TRBV2 to TRBJ1-1; 7 bases map to TRBD1. V was pared by 5 bases and J by 8 bases, with 5 bases of the junction left unmatched. The CDR3 contains 12 residues. Germline-derived CDR1 and CDR2 are SNHLY and FYNNEI. The CDR3 nucleotides read TGTGCCAGCAGTCTGGGACAGCCCGAAGCTTTCTTT. This codes for CASSLGQPEAFF.

The sample holds a few counts of this clone. The chain carries TRBV4-1 and TRBJ1-1, with 12 bases fitting TRBD1. Per the germline V gene, CDR1 is MGHRA and CDR2 is YSYEKL. CDR3 length equals 18 residues. The trim removed 3 bases at V and 12 bases at J, leaving 20 bases unmatched. DNA for the CDR3: TGCGCCAGCAGCCAGGATTGGCCCGGGACAGGGGGCCGCCGGTCTTCTTTCTTT. This codes for CASSQDWPGTGGRRSSFF.

The chain uses TRBV5-6 and TRBJ2-7; D not certain. This CDR3 spans 14 amino acids. V was pared by 0 bases and J by 0 bases, with 7 bases between. Germline loops: CDR1 SGHDT, CDR2 YYEEEE. DNA of the CDR3: TGTGCCAGCAGCTTGGGCGGCCTCTCCTACGAGCAGTACTTC. It codes for CASSLGGLSYEQYF. Complete variable domain (other parts from reference TRBV5-6 and TRBJ2-7): DAGVTQSPTHLIKTRGQQVTLRCSPKSGHDTVSWYQQALGQGPQFIFQYYEEEERQRGNFPDRFSGHQFPNYSSELNVNALLLGDSALYLCASSLGGLSYEQYFGPGTRLTVT.

This clone was found a few times. The gene calls are TRBV6-5 and TRBJ1-2; 9 nucleotides line up with TRBD1. Unmatched junction bases numbered 9, after V lost 6 bases and J lost 7 bases. The CDR3 sequence is 14 residues long. Germline lookup yields CDR1 MNHEY and CDR2 SVGAGI. Here the CDR3 reads CASRSLTGGGGYTF. The DNA of the CDR3 is TGTGCCAGCAGGAGCCTCACAGGGGGCGGTGGCTACACCTTC.

The rearrangement joins TRBV9 to TRBJ2-3; TRBD2 matches at 15 bases. V trimming: 4 bases; J trimming: 0 bases; junction bases outside the gene matches: 9. Germline V lookup: CDR1 SGDLS, CDR2 YYNGEE. This CDR3 region has 19 residues. CDR3 sequence: CASSPRGTSGRLSTDTQYF. In nucleotides, the CDR3 is TGTGCCAGCAGCCCCAGGGGGACTAGCGGGAGGCTGAGCACAGATACGCAGTATTTT. Full variable domain (rest looked up from reference TRBV9 and TRBJ2-3): DSGVTQTPKHLITATGQRVTLRCSPRSGDLSVYWYQQSLDQGLQFLIQYYNGEERAKGNILERFSAQQFPDLHSELNLSSLELGDSALYFCASSPRGTSGRLSTDTQYFGPGTRLTVL.

The chain carries TRBV5-1 and TRBJ2-7, with 11 bases fitting TRBD2. The CDR3 is 16 amino acids. V dropped 2 bases and J dropped 1; count of bases not matched to a gene: 5. Germline V gene sequence: CDR1 SGHRS, CDR2 YFSETQ. The CDR3 sequence is CASSFIAGGLSYEQYF. The CDR3 coding sequence is TGCGCCAGCAGCTTTATAGCGGGAGGGTTATCCTACGAGCAGTACTTC.

The chain employs TRBV19 and TRBJ2-1; 12 bases match TRBD2. Per germline, CDR1 LNHDA and CDR2 SQIVND (reference sequence). Unmatched junction bases numbered 7, after V lost 4 bases and J lost 9 bases. The CDR3 is 15 residues long. The CDR3 loop is CASSTGLAGRSEQFF. CDR3 in DNA: TGTGCCAGTAGTACCGGACTAGCGGGAAGGTCTGAGCAGTTCTTC.

The chain has TRBV11-2 and TRBJ1-1, with 7 bases lining up with TRBD1. This CDR3 comprises 16 residues. Looked up from germline, CDR1 is SGHAT and CDR2 is FQNNGV. V lost 1 base to trimming and J lost 3 bases; unmatched junction nucleotides: 8. The CDR3 sequence is CASSLVRRQGDTEAFF. The DNA for the CDR3 is TGTGCCAGCAGCTTAGTAAGGCGTCAGGGGGACACTGAAGCTTTCTTT.

The chain is built from TRBV11-2 and TRBJ2-7, with 9 bases identical to TRBD1. Germline-derived CDR1 and CDR2 are SGHAT and FQNNGV. Trimming removed 0 bases from V and 7 bases from J; junction bases left unmatched: 7. The CDR3 sequence is 15 residues long. The CDR3 here is CASSLDVGQGGEQYF. The CDR3 bases are TGTGCCAGCAGCTTAGATGTGGGACAGGGAGGTGAGCAGTACTTC.

DNA for the CDR3: TGCAGCGCCCCTCCCGGTTTGAGAAATGAGCAGTTCTTC. The encoded protein is CSAPPGLRNEQFF. The gene calls are TRBV29-1 and TRBJ2-1; D unclear. The CDR3 sequence is 13 residues long. The ends were cut back, 7 bases at V and 7 bases at J, with 17 bases in the middle. Germline V gene lookup returns CDR1 SQVTM and CDR2 ANQGSEA.